This T cell receptor beta chain was sequenced in a study of cytomegalovirus exposure and HLA in healthy donors. Study-level results: DRB1 had the most TCR associations and HLA-C the fewest, a later analysis found, with rates varying by HLA locus.

With respect to this clone: The antigen is unknown.

Researchers ran the PCR with 60 Vbeta and 13 Jbeta primers. Sequencing was performed with immunoSEQ multiplex PCR; in TCRdb, only in-frame clones are kept and a portion is missing. The sample records around 120,000 clones, around three quarters being singletons. The CDR3 length is 13 residues. Per the germline V gene, CDR1 is MNHNY and CDR2 is SVGAGI (reference sequence). Between the trimmed V and J ends, which lost 4 bases and 0 bases, there was a span of 3 bases. This sequence joins TRBV6-6 and TRBJ2-2; no reliable D call. Sequencing input: PBMCs. The receptor comes from a man aged 25 to 40 in good health and CMV-seronegative. Written as DNA, the CDR3 is TGTGCCAGCAGTTTATCGAACACCGGGGAGCTGTTTTTT. It specifies CASSLSNTGELFF.